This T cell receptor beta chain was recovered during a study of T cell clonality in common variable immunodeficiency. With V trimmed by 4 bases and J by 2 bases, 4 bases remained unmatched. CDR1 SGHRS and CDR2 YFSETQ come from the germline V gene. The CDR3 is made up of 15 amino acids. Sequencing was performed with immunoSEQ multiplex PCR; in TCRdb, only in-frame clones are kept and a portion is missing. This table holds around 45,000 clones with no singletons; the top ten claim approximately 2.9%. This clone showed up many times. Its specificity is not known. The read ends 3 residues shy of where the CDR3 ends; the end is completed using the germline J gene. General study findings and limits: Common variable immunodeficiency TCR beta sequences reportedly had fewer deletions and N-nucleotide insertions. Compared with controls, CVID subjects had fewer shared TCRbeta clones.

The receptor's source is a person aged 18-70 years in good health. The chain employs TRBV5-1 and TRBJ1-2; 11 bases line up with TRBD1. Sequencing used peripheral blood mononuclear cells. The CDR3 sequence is CASSPGTGGNYGYTF. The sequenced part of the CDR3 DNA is TGCGCCAGCAGCCCCGGGACAGGGGGAAACTATGGC.